This T cell receptor (beta chain) stems from a study of Ad26.COV2.S vaccination and SARS-CoV-2 variants. Study at large: Intramuscular Ad26.COV2.S doses were given once or twice, 56 days apart.

Libraries were prepared by immunoSEQ multiplex PCR; TCRdb keeps only in-frame clonotypes and omits some of them. The table includes about 680,000 clones, more than 70% detected once. Treatment specified: around 19 received Ad26.COV2.S at low or high dose, single or two shots; five or six received placebo; per-sample allocation not given. Sampling happened 63 days after the first vaccine or placebo injection. Its platform was an Ad26 vector, and its expressed antigen was Wuhan-strain SARS-CoV-2 spike. Germline lookup yields CDR1 LGHNA and CDR2 YSLEER. The CDR3 contains 15 residues. V shed 0 bases and J 6 bases; nucleotides not matched to a gene: 2.

The chain uses TRBV4-3 and TRBJ1-6, with 7 positions matching TRBD1. Sequences were derived from peripheral blood, sampled in a trial of Ad26.COV2.S vaccine versus placebo. This sequence was found in a person between 18 and 59 years old who received the Ad26.COV2.S COVID-19 vaccine or a placebo. For the CDR3, the DNA is TGCGCCAGCAGCCAAGAGGGGACAGTTAATTCACCCCTCCACTTT. Translating gives CASSQEGTVNSPLHF.